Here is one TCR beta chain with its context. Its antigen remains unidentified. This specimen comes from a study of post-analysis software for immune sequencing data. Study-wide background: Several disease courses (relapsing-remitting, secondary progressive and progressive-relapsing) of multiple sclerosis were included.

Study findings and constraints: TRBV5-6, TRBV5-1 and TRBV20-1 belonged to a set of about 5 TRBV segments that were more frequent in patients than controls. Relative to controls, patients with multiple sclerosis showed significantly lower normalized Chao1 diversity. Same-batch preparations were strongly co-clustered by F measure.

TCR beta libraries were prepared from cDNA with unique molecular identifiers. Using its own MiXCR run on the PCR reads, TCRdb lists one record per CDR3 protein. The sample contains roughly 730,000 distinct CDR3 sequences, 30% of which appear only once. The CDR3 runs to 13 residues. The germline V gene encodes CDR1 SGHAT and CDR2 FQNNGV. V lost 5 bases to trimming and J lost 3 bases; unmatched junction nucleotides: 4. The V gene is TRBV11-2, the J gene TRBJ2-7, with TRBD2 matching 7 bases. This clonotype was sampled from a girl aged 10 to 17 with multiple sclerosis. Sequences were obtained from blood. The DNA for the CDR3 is TGTGCCAGCAGCCGGGCGGGAGTCTACGAGCAGTACTTC. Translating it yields CASSRAGVYEQYF. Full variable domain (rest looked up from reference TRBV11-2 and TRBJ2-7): EAGVAQSPRYKIIEKRQSVAFWCNPISGHATLYWYQQILGQGPKLLIQFQNNGVVDDSQLPKDRFSAERLKGVDSTLKIQPAKLEDSAVYLCASSRAGVYEQYFGPGTRLTVT.